This note documents a single T cell receptor (beta chain) sequence. This clonotype was observed many times. This receptor's antigen is unknown. No clone much larger than this one lies a single base away; base qualities are absent. The CDR1 and CDR2 encoded by the germline V gene are MNHNS and SASEGT. The junction shows trimming of 7 bases on V and 3 bases on J, and the gene matches do not reach 7 bases of it. CDR3 length: 14 amino acids, cysteine to phenylalanine. Only the CDR3 portion is preserved as DNA: 42 bases, with reading frame beginning at the first base. The data originate from a study of regulatory T cells in long-lasting Graves disease (dated by TCRdb to the early 2020s). A note on the overall study: To count as having persistent Graves' disease, a patient had to have received antithyroid drug treatment for over 5 years with TSH receptor autoantibodies remaining persistently positive. A total of around 35 samples underwent TCR sequencing, from about 13 patients with persistent Graves' disease and approximately 20 patients with newly diagnosed Graves' disease. Persistent Graves' disease patients in the clinical cohort had taken antithyroid drugs for approximately 9.5 years on average. This study used TCR sequencing and RNA sequencing of peripheral blood to compare persistent Graves' disease patients against newly diagnosed Graves' disease patients. The study was registered as a clinical trial and conducted in China. Study-wide findings and limitations: Only the TCR beta chain was sequenced and analyzed. The study examined only peripheral blood because the primary lesion, thyroid tissue, could not be accessed. The authors acknowledged the small sample size as a limitation that may reduce accuracy. More public clonotypes were shared among persistent patients (2,741) than among newly diagnosed patients (roughly 1,000). Persistent Graves' disease patients showed lower TCR Shannon entropy and fewer highly expanded clones than newly diagnosed patients, suggesting clonal expansion. TRBV28, TRBJ1-2 and TRBJ2-5 were preferentially used in persistent disease, while TRBV20-1 and TRBJ2-1 were favored in newly diagnosed disease.

Library construction relied on multiplex PCR. Sequenced on an Illumina HiSeq 4000. iRepertoire HTBI primers and Arm-PCR amplification of CDR3 regions were used to construct TCR beta libraries. Before sequencing, the PCR products went through gel purification. The authors' pipeline ran thus. Gene usage analysis of CDR3 amino acid clonotypes relied on the 60 or so TRBV and 15 or so TRBJ segments identified across samples. Filtered high-quality paired reads were merged into contigs using COPE and FqMerger. Contigs were aligned with BLAST to IMGT TRBV, TRBD and TRBJ reference genes, and CDR3 was defined per IMGT. Any clonotype with a frequency above 0.1% was counted as a highly expanded clone. Repertoire diversity was measured by Shannon entropy, and V-J evenness by the Gini coefficient. A clonotype found in more than one individual was treated as public. Starting from the raw public reads, TCRdb applied fastp trimming at Q25, assembled clones with MiXCR and retained in-frame beta chains. Entries are consolidated by CDR3 protein sequence, retaining the most common genes and DNA. The V and J calls reflect TCRdb's pipeline rather than the authors' work. Here the sample has roughly 700,000 distinct CDR3 sequences; 25% to 30% occur a single time. Roughly 40% of the sample goes to the ten largest clones.

The time point label on this specimen signifies: persistent/refractory GD, antithyroid drugs over 5 years with positive TRAb. For both TCR sequencing and RNA sequencing, RNA was extracted from PBMCs using TRIzol. Graves' disease was diagnosed according to American Thyroid Association guidelines. The patients came from an endocrinology department in Xi'an, China. Each patient gave approximately 10 milliliters of peripheral blood, collected in an EDTA anticoagulant tube. Ficoll Paque Plus density gradient separation was used to isolate PBMCs, and no further T cell sorting was performed. An Agilent 2100 Bioanalyzer and agarose gel were used to check RNA quality, while a NanoDrop 2000 measured RNA concentration.

The rearrangement joined TRBV6-1 to TRBJ2-7, with 9 bases matching TRBD1. This TCR was sampled from a female donor with Graves disease. The sample here was peripheral blood mononuclear cells (PBMCs), taken when the disease was refractory, from a patient treated with antithyroid drugs. The DNA sequence follows: TGTGCCAGCAAACGGGACAGGGATAACTACGAGCAGTACTTC. This is translated as CASKRDRDNYEQYF.